This T cell receptor (beta chain) stems from a study of patients and donors after allogeneic stem cell transplantation. CDR1 is LNHNV, CDR2 YYDKDF, per germline (reference sequence). The V gene lost 0 bases and the J gene lost 2 bases, with 12 bases spanning the gap. The CDR3 is made up of 16 amino acids. TCRdb ran MiXCR on the RT-PCR reads and lists one entry per CDR3 protein. The sample holds 90,000 to 120,000 distinct CDR3 sequences, around 38% seen once. The sequence derives from a human donor who was either an allogeneic HSCT recipient or a stem cell or donor lymphocyte infusion donor (not recorded which). It is not recorded whose cells these are; they may come from a transplant donor. The chain has TRBV15 and TRBJ2-3; no firm D call. Sequencing input: blood, either unsorted or a sorted T cell fraction (not recorded which). CDR3 protein: CATSRDRVGFTDTQYF. The DNA of the CDR3 is TGTGCCACCAGCAGAGATCGAGTGGGCTTCACAGATACGCAGTATTTT.